This T cell receptor beta chain was recovered during a study of blood T cells in healthy people across ages (dated by TCRdb to about 2015). A note on the overall study: In model experiments, roughly one uniquely barcoded TCR beta cDNA molecule per two T cells was captured by template switching. To track age-related changes in TCR beta repertoire diversity, the study relied on deep sequencing normalized with unique cDNA molecular identifiers. Donors were grouped into four age groups: young (average approximately 16 years), middle-aged (over 35), aged (around 60) and long-lived (over 80). For two donors (one aged 18 to 30 and one aged 80 or older), the study analyzed two additional independent replicas of 1 million unique cDNA reads from the same blood draw.

V loses 5 bases, J loses 2 bases, and the germline ends lie 9 bases apart. The CDR3 measures 14 amino acids from cysteine to phenylalanine. Only CDR3 DNA remains: 42 bases, in frame from the first base. Systemically healthy Caucasian individuals from Russia, 39 in total and aged roughly 6 to 100 years, were included as donors. About 10 milliliters of peripheral blood were drawn from each donor into EDTA-treated Vacutainer tubes. Ficoll-Paque density-gradient centrifugation was used to isolate PBMCs, with at least 6.5 million per sample. Trizol reagent was used to extract total RNA from PBMCs, with at least 5.5 micrograms per sample. The percentages of naive CD45RAhigh/CD27high T cells were determined by flow cytometry on a PBMC aliquot from every donor. The method was 5' RACE. The listed sequencing device is Illumina HiSeq 2500. The second PCR ran for roughly 7 to 12 cycles and used a J-beta primer mix along with a sample-barcoded 5' primer. A template-switch 5' adaptor carrying 12 random nucleotides introduced a unique molecular identifier onto each TCR beta cDNA molecule. Each sample yielded at least 3 million CDR3-containing paired-end reads. The Mint cDNA synthesis kit, primed by a TRBC-specific oligonucleotide, was used to synthesize first-strand cDNA from all RNA. All cDNA was treated with uracil-DNA glycosylase and then went through a first 18-cycle PCR with the universal primers M1SS and BC2_uni_R. For the original study's pipeline: For normalization, 1 million high-quality reads, each with a distinct molecular identifier, were randomly selected from each sample. Instead of being binned into consensus sequences, reads that shared molecular identifiers were thrown out. MiTCR, set to a Q25 quality threshold and the strictest error-elimination algorithm, was used for CDR3 identification, clonotype clustering and error correction. Lower-bound total TCR beta diversity was estimated with a nonparametric unseen species model using Euler transformation. TCRdb reanalyzed the raw reads on its own, using fastp at Q25 for trimming and MiXCR for clone calling, and kept in-frame beta chains. One record per CDR3 amino acid sequence lists the most common genes and DNA. TCRdb, not the authors, supplied the V and J calls. This sample gives approximately 780,000 distinct CDR3 sequences in total; around 25% of them show up just once. The top ten constitute around 3% of the sample.

Overall study results and their limits: Total diversity estimates from one million sequenced T cells were considered lower bounds and underestimates. Donor CMV infection status was unknown, potentially confounding age-related changes in expanded clonotypes. The percentage of naive T cells measured by flow cytometry correlated strongly with observed TCR beta diversity. Bulk unsorted PBMC profiling prevented conclusive comparison of naive and antigen-experienced compartments. As age increased, observed TCR beta diversity per million T cells dropped in a roughly linear way, and a significant reduction was already evident by age 40. The long-lived group showed more naive CD4+ T cells, fewer expanded clones and increased TCR diversity than the aged group, suggesting age selection.

Comments on this clonotype: It lacks a known antigen. Per-nucleotide qualities are absent, and no much larger clonotype sits a single base away.

The same specimen was also included in a second study, on T cells of mothers and their children. The second study's paper adds: Nine systemically healthy Caucasian individuals, comprising three mothers and their six children, were included as donors. cDNA synthesis used all of the extracted RNA, with approximately 1.4 ug of RNA in each 15 ul reaction. In the second PCR, the M1S primer added sample barcodes and 2-4 random nucleotides. More than 8 million TCR beta CDR3 reads were obtained from each mother, and roughly 3.1 million reads were obtained from each child. Thymic selection shapes the output of TCR recombination in a similar way in related and unrelated pairs, and inherited differences have a minor effect. Normalized repertoire overlap in related mother-child pairs was always slightly higher than in unrelated mother-child pairs, but the difference was never significant. No persistent microchimeric T cell clones were detected, at a sensitivity of roughly 100 clones per million clonotypes. In the study, deep NGS was used to compare the TCR beta repertoires of mothers and children, and features distinguishing related mother-child pairs from unrelated individuals were sought. On average, the children were roughly 12 +/- 4 years old, while the mothers were about 40 +/- 4 years old. After adapter ligation was performed with NEBNext reagents, the libraries were sequenced on an Illumina HiSeq 2000 with 100+100 nt paired-end reads. To prevent cross-contamination, the mother and child libraries were prepared one month apart and sequenced in separate runs. Each donor had between roughly 450,000 and 2,100,000 distinct TCR beta clonotypes identified. Naive TCR beta clonotypes were estimated from low-frequency clonotypes matched to each donor's FACS-determined naive share, without sorting.

The chain is made from TRBV12-3 or TRBV12-4 and TRBJ1-4, with no D gene named confidently. The TCR was taken from a boy aged 10-17 years in good health. The source material was blood. CDR3 protein: CASSDPSTNEKLFF. The DNA reads TGTGCCAGCAGTGACCCGAGCACTAATGAAAAACTGTTTTTT.